This paragraph covers one TCR beta chain sequence. This clonotype was counted many times. No antigen is known for it. Base qualities are not provided; no much larger clone lies one nucleotide away. This entry is derived from a study of T cells in Graves' hyperthyroidism and ophthalmopathy (dated by TCRdb to about 2019). About the full investigation: Peripheral blood was sampled at the time of initial diagnosis, prior to any treatment. The study also compared thyroid tissue and blood T-cell repertoires from several Graves' hyperthyroidism patients. An independent validation cohort of about 20 hyperthyroidism patients and 17 patients who later progressed to ophthalmopathy tested prospective prediction of ophthalmopathy. The paper reports TCR Vbeta CDR3 sequencing of roughly 140 peripheral blood samples: around 41 ophthalmopathy, 70 to 85 hyperthyroidism and roughly 17 progressor patients. The approximately 100 discovery patients were divided at random into training and test sets in a 7:3 ratio. After sampling, hyperthyroidism patients received methimazole starting at 30 mg daily, and ophthalmopathy patients received high-dose intravenous methylprednisolone. TCR V-J signatures able to tell the groups apart were searched for in a discovery cohort of some 100 patients, of whom 43 had Graves' ophthalmopathy and about 55 had stable Graves' hyperthyroidism. General conclusions and limits of the study: Most expanded thyroid clonotypes (frequency above 0.001) were also detected in blood, a finding suggesting that blood repertoires may reflect thyroid immune responses. No statistical method was used to fix the sample size in advance, and group allocation was not hidden from the investigators. Ophthalmopathy was separated from stable hyperthyroidism by a 13 V-J signature model, with about 88% sensitivity and approximately 81% specificity obtained in cross-validation and 80%/75% obtained in testing. During validation, the model predicted progression to ophthalmopathy a median of about 6.5 months ahead of onset, with around 71% sensitivity and under 85% specificity.

In the ophthalmopathy patients, disease was moderately to severely active, with a Clinical Activity Score of 3 or more, a NOSPECS grade of 4 or more, and a duration of less than 3 months. Patients with uncontrolled infections, other autoimmune diseases, pregnancy or lactation were excluded. Clinical symptoms, serum thyroxine and TRAb, thyroid ultrasound, and orbital computed tomography formed the basis for the diagnoses. PBMCs were isolated from more than 9 ml of fresh peripheral blood by Ficoll-Paque density gradient centrifugation. Total RNA was extracted using Trizol reagent, and RNA quality was assessed on an Agilent 2100 Bioanalyzer. The TCR beta CDR3 regions were amplified from the RNA transcripts. The TCR CDR3 was subjected to a first round of RT-PCR using the HTBI primer set and the Qiagen OneStep RT-PCR kit. Libraries were constructed in a second round of multiplex PCR, after which size selection and purification were carried out. The libraries were sequenced on an Illumina HiSeq2000 using paired-end 100 bp reads. The authors processed their data as follows. Raw data were processed with SOAPnuke, discarding reads with adapters, uncalled bases, mean Phred below 15, or no exact constant-primer or identifier match. High-quality paired reads were merged with COPE v1.2.5, and unique nucleotide sequences were defined as clonotypes. MiTCR v1.1 was used to align the clonotypes against IMGT TRBV, TRBD and TRBJ reference segments. Analysis was restricted to V-J combinations with a frequency above 0.0001, which covered roughly 99% of repertoires. A TCS score was defined as the ratio of F50 (clonal expansion) to E x V (chaos), with BLOSUM62-based TCRdist applied between CDR3 peptides within each V-J. Welch's t-statistics and random forest reduced roughly 530 V-J features to roughly 13, which were used in a naive Bayes classifier (R e1071). Thyroid-blood repertoire similarity was quantified with the Morisita-Horn index. The raw public data were reprocessed by TCRdb itself: fastp quality trimming at Q25, MiXCR clonotype calling, in-frame beta chains only. All rows with the same CDR3 protein become a single entry with the most common DNA and genes. The V and J calls and clone size come from TCRdb's table, not from the authors' own analysis. Across this sample there are 640,000 or so distinct CDR3 sequences, with about 15% seen only once. Together, the top ten hold roughly 4.5% of the sample.

The CDR3 runs 17 amino acids, cysteine and phenylalanine included. Only the CDR3 DNA stays, 51 bases, in frame from base 1. At the junction V is shortened by 4 bases and J by 6 bases; bases outside the gene matches: 11. For CDR1 and CDR2, the germline V gene lists MDHEN and SYDVKM. The clonotype was recovered from a woman between 40 and 50 years old with Graves' ophthalmopathy. The rearrangement combines TRBV28 with TRBJ2-2, with 10 central nucleotides matching TRBD2. What was sequenced was blood. The CDR3 in this case is CASSWQSKREGPGELFF. DNA sequence: TGTGCCAGCAGTTGGCAATCGAAGCGGGAGGGCCCCGGGGAGCTGTTTTTT.